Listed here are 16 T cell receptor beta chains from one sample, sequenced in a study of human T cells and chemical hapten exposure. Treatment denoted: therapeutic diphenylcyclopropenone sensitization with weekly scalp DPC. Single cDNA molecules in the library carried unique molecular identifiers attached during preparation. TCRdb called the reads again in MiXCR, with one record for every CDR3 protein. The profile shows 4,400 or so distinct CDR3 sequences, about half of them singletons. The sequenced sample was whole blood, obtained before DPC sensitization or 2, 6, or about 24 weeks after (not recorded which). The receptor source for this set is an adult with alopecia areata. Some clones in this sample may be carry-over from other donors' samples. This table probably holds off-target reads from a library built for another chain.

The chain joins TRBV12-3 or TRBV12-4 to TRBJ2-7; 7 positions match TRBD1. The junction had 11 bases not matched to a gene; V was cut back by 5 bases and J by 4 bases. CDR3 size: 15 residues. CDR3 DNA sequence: TGTGCCAGCAGTGTCAACCGGGACAGTCTATACGAGCAGTACTTC. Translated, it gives CASSVNRDSLYEQYF.

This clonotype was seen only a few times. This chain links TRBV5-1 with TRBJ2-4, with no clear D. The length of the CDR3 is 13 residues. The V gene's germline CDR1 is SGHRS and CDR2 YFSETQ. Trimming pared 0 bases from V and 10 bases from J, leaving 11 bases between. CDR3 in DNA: TGCGCCAGCAGCTTGGGGACCACCGGGATTCAGTACTTC. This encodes CASSLGTTGIQYF.

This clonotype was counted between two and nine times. The CDR3 DNA is TGTGCCAGCAGTTTATCGCAGAGCTCCTACAATGAGCAGTTCTTC. Translating it yields CASSLSQSSYNEQFF. The J gene is TRBJ2-1, the V gene TRBV27; D gene uncertain. This CDR3 comprises 15 residues. The germline V and J ends were trimmed by 0 bases and 0 bases, with 6 bases remaining between them. CDR1 is MNHEY, CDR2 SMNVEV, per germline (reference sequence).

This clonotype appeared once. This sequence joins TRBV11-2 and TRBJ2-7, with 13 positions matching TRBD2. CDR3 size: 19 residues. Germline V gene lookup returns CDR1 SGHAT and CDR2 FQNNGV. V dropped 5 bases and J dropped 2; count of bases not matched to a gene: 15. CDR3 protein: CASSPLKTSGGPPTYEQYF. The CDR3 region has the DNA TGTGCCAGCAGCCCACTTAAGACTAGCGGGGGGCCTCCGACCTACGAGCAGTACTTC.

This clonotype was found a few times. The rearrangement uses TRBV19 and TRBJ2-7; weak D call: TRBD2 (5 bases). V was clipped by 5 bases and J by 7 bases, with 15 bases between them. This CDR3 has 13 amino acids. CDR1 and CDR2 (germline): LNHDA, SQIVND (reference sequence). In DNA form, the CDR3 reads TGTGCCAGTAGTGTCCTCCCGGGGAGAGAGCAGTACTTC. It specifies CASSVLPGREQYF.

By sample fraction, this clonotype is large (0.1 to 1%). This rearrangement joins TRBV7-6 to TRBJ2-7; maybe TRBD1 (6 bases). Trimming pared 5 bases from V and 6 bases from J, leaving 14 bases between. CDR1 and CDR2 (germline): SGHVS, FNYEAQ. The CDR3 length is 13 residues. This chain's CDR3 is CASSPSPGVEQYF. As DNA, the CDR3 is TGTGCCAGCAGCCCCAGTCCAGGGGTCGAGCAGTACTTC.

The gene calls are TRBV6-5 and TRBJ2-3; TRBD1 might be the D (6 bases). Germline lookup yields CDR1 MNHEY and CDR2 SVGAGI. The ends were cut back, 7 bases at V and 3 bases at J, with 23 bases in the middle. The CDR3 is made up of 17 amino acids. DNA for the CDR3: TGTGCCAGCAAGTCGGACAGAAGGGGTGAGAGGACAGATACGCAGTATTTT. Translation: CASKSDRRGERTDTQYF.

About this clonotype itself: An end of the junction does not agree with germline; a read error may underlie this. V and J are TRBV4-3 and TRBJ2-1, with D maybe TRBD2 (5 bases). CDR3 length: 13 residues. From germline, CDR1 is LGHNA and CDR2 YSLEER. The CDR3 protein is CASSHGLVHERFF. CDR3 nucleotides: TGCGCCAGCAGCCATGGACTTGTGCATGAGCGGTTCTTC.

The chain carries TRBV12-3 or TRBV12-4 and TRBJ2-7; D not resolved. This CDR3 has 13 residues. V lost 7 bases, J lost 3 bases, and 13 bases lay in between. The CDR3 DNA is TGTGCCAGCAAAGATCTGGGTGACTACGAGCAGTACTTC. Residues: CASKDLGDYEQYF.

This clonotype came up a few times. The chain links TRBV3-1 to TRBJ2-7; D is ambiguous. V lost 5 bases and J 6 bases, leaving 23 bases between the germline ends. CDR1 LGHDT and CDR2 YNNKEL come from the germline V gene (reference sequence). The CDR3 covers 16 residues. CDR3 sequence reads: CASSYSPDGRSGEQYF. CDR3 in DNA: TGTGCCAGCAGCTACTCCCCGGACGGGCGCTCCGGCGAGCAGTACTTC.

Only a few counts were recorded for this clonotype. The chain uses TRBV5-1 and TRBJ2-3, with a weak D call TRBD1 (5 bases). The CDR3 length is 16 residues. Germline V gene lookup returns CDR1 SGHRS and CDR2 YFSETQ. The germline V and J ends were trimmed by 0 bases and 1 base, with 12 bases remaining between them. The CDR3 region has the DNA TGCGCCAGCAGCTTGGAGATAATACAGGGCACAGATACGCAGTATTTT. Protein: CASSLEIIQGTDTQYF.

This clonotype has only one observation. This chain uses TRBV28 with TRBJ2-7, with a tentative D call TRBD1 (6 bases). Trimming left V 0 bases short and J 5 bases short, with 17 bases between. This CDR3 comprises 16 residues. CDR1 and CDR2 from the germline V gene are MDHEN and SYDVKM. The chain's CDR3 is CASSLWGKGVLNEQYF. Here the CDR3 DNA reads TGTGCCAGCAGTTTATGGGGAAAGGGGGTGCTCAACGAGCAGTACTTC. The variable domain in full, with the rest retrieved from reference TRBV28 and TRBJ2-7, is DVKVTQSSRYLVKRTGEKVFLECVQDMDHENMFWYRQDPGLGLRLIYFSYDVKMKEKGDIPEGYSVSREKKERFSLILESASTNQTSMYLCASSLWGKGVLNEQYFGPGTRLTVT.

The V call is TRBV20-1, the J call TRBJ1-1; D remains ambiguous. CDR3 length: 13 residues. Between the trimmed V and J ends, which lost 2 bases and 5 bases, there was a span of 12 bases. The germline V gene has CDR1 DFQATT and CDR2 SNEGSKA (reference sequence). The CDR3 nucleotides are TGCAGTGCTAGAAACCCTGCGGGGACTGAAGCTTTCTTT. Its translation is CSARNPAGTEAFF.

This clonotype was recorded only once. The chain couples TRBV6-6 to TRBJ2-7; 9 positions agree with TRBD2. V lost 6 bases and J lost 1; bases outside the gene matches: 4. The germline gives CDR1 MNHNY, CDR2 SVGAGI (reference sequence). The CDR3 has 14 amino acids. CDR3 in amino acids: CASRASGGSYEQYF. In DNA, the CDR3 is TGTGCCAGCAGAGCCAGCGGGGGGTCCTACGAGCAGTACTTC.

The CDR3 DNA follows: TGTGCCAGCAGTTTACGCCGTAATGAGCAGTTCTTC. This sequence encodes CASSLRRNEQFF. V usage is TRBV28 and J usage is TRBJ2-1; D gene ambiguous. With 2 bases removed from V and 7 bases from J, the gap between germline ends came to 6 bases. CDR1 is MDHEN, CDR2 SYDVKM, per germline. CDR3 length: 12 residues.

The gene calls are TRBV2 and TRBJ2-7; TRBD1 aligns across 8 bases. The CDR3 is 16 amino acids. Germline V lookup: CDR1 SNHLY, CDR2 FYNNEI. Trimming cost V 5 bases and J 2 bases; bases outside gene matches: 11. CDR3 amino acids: CASSPQGARGTYEQYF. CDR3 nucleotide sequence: TGTGCCAGCAGTCCCCAGGGGGCCCGTGGCACCTACGAGCAGTACTTC.